The 5 T cell receptor beta chains listed next were all sequenced from one sample in a study of shared clonotypes between healthy human individuals. Assay used: immunoSEQ multiplex PCR; TCRdb lists only in-frame clones, some missing. The sample yields about 600,000 clones, roughly 97% seen once. Sample: naive CD4+ T cells sorted from blood. Subset defined: CD45RA+ positively selected. These receptors were collected from a woman aged 30 to 39 in good health.

This chain uses TRBV29-1 with TRBJ2-7, with D perhaps TRBD1 (6 bases). The CDR3 loop spans 14 amino acids. Germline loops: CDR1 SQVTM, CDR2 ANQGSEA. Trimming shortened V by 7 bases and J by 0 bases, and 16 bases separated the two germline ends. Here the CDR3 reads CSARGRMSSYEQYF. The CDR3 nucleotides read TGCAGCGCCAGGGGACGGATGAGCTCCTACGAGCAGTACTTC.

This CDR3 is CASRKGAGEQYF. CDR3 sequence (DNA): TGTGCCAGCAGAAAGGGGGCGGGGGAGCAGTACTTC. The chain links TRBV7-2 to TRBJ2-7, with D tentatively TRBD1 (7 bases). V shed 6 bases and J shed 7 bases, with 13 bases lying between them. CDR1 is SGHTA and CDR2 is FQGNSA in the germline V gene. CDR3 length: 12 residues.

This chain joins TRBV28 and TRBJ1-2; 9 nucleotides match TRBD1. Germline CDR1 is MDHEN and CDR2 is SYDVKM. The CDR3 has 14 residues. V shed 5 bases and J 7 bases; nucleotides not matched to a gene: 8. The chain's CDR3 is CASSTTGGAGGYTF. In DNA, the CDR3 is TGTGCCAGCAGTACAACAGGGGGCGCAGGTGGCTACACCTTC.

The gene calls are TRBV28 and TRBJ1-2, with D perhaps matching TRBD1 (5 bases). Trimming cost V 2 bases and J 5 bases, with 12 bases left between them. CDR3 length: 14 amino acids. Germline-derived CDR1 and CDR2 are MDHEN and SYDVKM. The CDR3 bases are TGTGCCAGCAGTTTAGGTCAGGGAGTATATGGCTACACCTTC. It encodes CASSLGQGVYGYTF.

This clone came up once. The J gene is TRBJ2-3, the V gene TRBV27; D is undetermined. CDR3 size: 14 residues. The V and J ends lost 1 base and 4 bases respectively, with 9 bases between them. CDR1 MNHEY and CDR2 SMNVEV come from the germline V gene (reference sequence). The CDR3 sequence is CASSLWRRSDTQYF. In nucleotides, the CDR3 is TGTGCCAGCAGTTTATGGCGGCGCTCAGATACGCAGTATTTT.